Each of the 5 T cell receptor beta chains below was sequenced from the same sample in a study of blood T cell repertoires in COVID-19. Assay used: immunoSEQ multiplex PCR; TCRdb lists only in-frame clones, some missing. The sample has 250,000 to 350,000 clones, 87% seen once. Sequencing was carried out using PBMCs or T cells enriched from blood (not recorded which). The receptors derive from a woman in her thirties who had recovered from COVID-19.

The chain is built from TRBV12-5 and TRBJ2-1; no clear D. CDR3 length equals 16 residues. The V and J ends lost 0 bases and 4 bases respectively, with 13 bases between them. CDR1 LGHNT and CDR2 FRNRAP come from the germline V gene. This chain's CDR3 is CASGLVRSSPYNEQFF. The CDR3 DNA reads TGTGCTAGTGGTTTGGTACGGTCGTCACCGTACAATGAGCAGTTCTTC.

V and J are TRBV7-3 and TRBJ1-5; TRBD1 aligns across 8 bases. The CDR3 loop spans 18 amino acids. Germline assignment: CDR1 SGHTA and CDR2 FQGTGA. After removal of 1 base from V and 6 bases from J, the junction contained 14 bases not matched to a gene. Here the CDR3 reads CASSLKGSGRGLFQPQHF. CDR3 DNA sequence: TGTGCCAGCAGCTTAAAAGGTAGTGGCAGGGGGCTTTTTCAGCCCCAGCATTTT.

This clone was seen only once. DNA of the CDR3: TGTGCCAGCAGTTTATTAGGGCGGGGTGGCAATGAGCAGTTCTTC. Translation: CASSLLGRGGNEQFF. The chain combines TRBV27 with TRBJ2-1, with TRBD2 as a possible D gene (6 bases). Trimming left V 1 base short and J 6 bases short, with 13 bases between. The CDR3 runs 15 residues. Germline assignment: CDR1 MNHEY and CDR2 SMNVEV (reference sequence).

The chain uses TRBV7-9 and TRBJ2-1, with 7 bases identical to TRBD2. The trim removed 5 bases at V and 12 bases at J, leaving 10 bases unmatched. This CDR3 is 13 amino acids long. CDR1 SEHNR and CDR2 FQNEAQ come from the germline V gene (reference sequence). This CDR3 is CASSPWERGAQFF. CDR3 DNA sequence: TGTGCCAGCAGCCCCTGGGAGCGGGGCGCGCAGTTCTTC.

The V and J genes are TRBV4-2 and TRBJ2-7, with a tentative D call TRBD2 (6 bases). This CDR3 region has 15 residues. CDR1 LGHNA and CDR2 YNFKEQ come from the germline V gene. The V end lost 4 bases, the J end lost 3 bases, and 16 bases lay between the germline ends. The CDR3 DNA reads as TGTGCCAGCAGCCTCGGCGGCCGGGGGAACTACGAGCAGTACTTC. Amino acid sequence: CASSLGGRGNYEQYF.